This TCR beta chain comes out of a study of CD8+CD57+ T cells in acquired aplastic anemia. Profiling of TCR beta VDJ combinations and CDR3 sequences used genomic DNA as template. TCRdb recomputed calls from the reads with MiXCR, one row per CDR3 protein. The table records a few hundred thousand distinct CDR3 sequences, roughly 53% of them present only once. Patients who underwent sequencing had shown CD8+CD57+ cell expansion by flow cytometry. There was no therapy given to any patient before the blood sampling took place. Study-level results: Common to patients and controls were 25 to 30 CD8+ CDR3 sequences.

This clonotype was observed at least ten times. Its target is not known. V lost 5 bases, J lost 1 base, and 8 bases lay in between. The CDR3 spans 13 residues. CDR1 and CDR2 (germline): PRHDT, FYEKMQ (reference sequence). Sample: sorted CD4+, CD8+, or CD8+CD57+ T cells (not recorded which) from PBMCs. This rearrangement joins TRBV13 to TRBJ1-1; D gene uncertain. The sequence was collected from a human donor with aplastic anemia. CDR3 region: CASSANWNTEAFF. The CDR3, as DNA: TGTGCCAGCAGCGCAAACTGGAACACTGAAGCTTTCTTT.